This T cell receptor (beta chain) was profiled in a study of graft-versus-host responses after intestinal transplantation. About the research overall: In this cohort, recipients had multivisceral, liver-intestinal, or isolated intestinal transplants. Study findings and constraints: Some patients had graft-donor T cell macrochimerism. In their allografts, the ratios of graft-versus-host to host-versus-graft T cell clones were high. GvH clones appeared in recipient marrow, some first in ileum or blood. Researchers found peak circulating GvH clone levels linked to early post-transplant HvG declines.

Generated by immunoSEQ multiplex PCR, the TCRdb table keeps only in-frame clones and is missing some. This sample has about 8,000 clones, with about a third found just once. Responders (roughly 200,000, CFSE-labeled) were co-plated with roughly 200,000 irradiated, violet-dye-labeled stimulators. Germline CDR1 MNHNS, CDR2 SASEGT. The CDR3 length is 15 residues. The chain carries TRBV6-1 and TRBJ2-7; a weak D match, TRBD2 (5 bases). This receptor was taken from a human patient who received an intestinal transplant. The specimen comprised alloreactive CD8+ T cells from a mixed lymphocyte reaction culture, sampled before intestinal transplant. Subset meaning: CFSE-low proliferating T cells sorted from roughly six-day pre-transplant mixed lymphocyte reaction (GvH or HvG direction). CDR3 amino acids: CISSGPDRGIYEQYF. The CDR3 DNA follows: TGTATCAGCAGTGGCCCGGACCGGGGAATATACGAGCAGTACTTC.